The clone carrying this TCR beta chain turned up a few times. This record belongs to a study of CD8 T cells in ankylosing spondylitis. Germline V gene data show CDR1 as SGHTA and CDR2 as FQGNSA. The CDR3 is 14 amino acids. Trimming shortened V by 5 bases and J by 1 base, and 11 bases separated the two germline ends. Making the TCR beta libraries involved quantitative 5'-RACE with molecular barcodes. Each CDR3 protein is one row after TCRdb ran MiXCR on the 5' RACE reads. The repertoire consists of 180,000 or so distinct CDR3 sequences, with approximately 10% occurring once and the leading ten covering about 28%.

The sample consisted of blood, either unsorted or a sorted T cell fraction (not recorded which). V and J are TRBV7-2 and TRBJ2-5, with D uncertain. This clonotype was sampled from a male donor with ankylosing spondylitis or in good health (not recorded which). The CDR3: CASSLQTIQETQYF. The CDR3 DNA reads TGTGCCAGCAGCCTCCAAACTATCCAAGAGACCCAGTACTTC.